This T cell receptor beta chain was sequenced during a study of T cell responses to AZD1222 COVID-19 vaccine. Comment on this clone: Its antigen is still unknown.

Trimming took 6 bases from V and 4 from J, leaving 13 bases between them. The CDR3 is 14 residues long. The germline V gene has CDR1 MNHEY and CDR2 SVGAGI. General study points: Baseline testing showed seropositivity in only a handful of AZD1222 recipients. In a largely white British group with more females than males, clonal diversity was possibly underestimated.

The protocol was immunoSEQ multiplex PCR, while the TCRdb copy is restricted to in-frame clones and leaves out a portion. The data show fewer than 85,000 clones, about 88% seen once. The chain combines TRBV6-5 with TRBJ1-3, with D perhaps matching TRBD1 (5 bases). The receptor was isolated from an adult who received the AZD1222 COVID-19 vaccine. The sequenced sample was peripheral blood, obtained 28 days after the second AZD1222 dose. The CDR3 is CASRRGGSGNTIYF. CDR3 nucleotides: TGTGCCAGCAGGCGGGGGGGGTCCGGAAACACCATATATTTT.